This TCR beta chain was identified during a study of cytomegalovirus exposure and HLA in healthy donors. About the research overall: Membership in the Caucasian-associated ancestry cluster was found for about 80% of 398 genotyped donors.

As regards this clone: Its antigen remains unidentified.

A multiplex PCR was run with 60 Vbeta primers and 13 Jbeta primers. The repertoire was sequenced with immunoSEQ multiplex PCR; TCRdb's copy has only in-frame clones and lacks some. The sample includes about 120,000 clones, 55% to 75% of them seen just once. Overall study findings and caveats: Diagnosis of cytomegalovirus status made by the classifier reportedly showed high specificity and sensitivity. What TCR beta sequences reportedly achieved was accurate prediction of HLA-A and HLA-B alleles in most subjects.

The V gene end was trimmed by 6 bases and the J gene end by 3 bases; junction bases not matched to a gene: 5. The CDR3 runs 14 residues. Germline V gives CDR1 LNHDA, CDR2 SQIVND (reference sequence). The receptor's source is a woman aged 40 to 49 in good health and CMV-seropositive. The sample consisted of PBMCs. This chain links TRBV19 with TRBJ2-7; 10 positions agree with TRBD2. The DNA for the CDR3 is TGTGCCAGTAGCCGGGGACTAGCGAGCTACGAGCAGTACTTC. The encoded protein is CASSRGLASYEQYF.